The clone carrying this T cell receptor (beta chain) rates as medium-sized. The antigen is not known. Memory CD4+ cells were defined as CD4+CD45RO+CD25-. V was pared by 10 bases and J by 5 bases, with 10 bases of the junction left unmatched. The CDR3 has 14 residues. Adaptor-ligated barcode primers were used to amplify TRBV12-4/TRBJ1-2 clonotypes. TCRdb reanalysed the multiplex PCR reads using MiXCR and keeps one entry per CDR3 protein. The data show around 710 distinct CDR3 sequences, with under 45% seen just once and roughly a fifth held by the top ten. Whole-study results and caveats: Tumor memory CD4+ T cell TCR gene usage clustered with blood and lymph node memory CD4+ cells and lymph node naive CD4+ cells. Under 2.1% of tumor Treg sequences matched blood Tregs or memory cells. Tumor Tregs overlapped most with tumor, then blood, naive CD4+ cells.

This clonotype originated in a female donor with breast cancer. The material sequenced was memory CD4+ T cells sorted from blood. Subset indicated: memory CD4+ T cells, CD4+CD45RO+CD25-. The V and J genes are TRBV12-3 or TRBV12-4 and TRBJ1-2, with 10 bases lining up with TRBD1. CDR3 DNA sequence: TGTGCCAATCGAACCCCGGGACAGGGGTATGGCTACACCTTC. This sequence encodes CANRTPGQGYGYTF.